The sequence of this T cell receptor beta chain was determined in a study of graft-versus-host responses after intestinal transplantation. Study background: As for transplant type, recipients had multivisceral, liver-intestinal, or isolated intestinal grafts.

As for this clone: Antigen unknown.

The repertoire was sequenced with immunoSEQ multiplex PCR; TCRdb's copy has only in-frame clones and lacks some. The sample includes about 110,000 clones, approximately 90% of them seen just once. Study-wide results and caveats: Early post-transplant falls in HvG clones accompanied the peak levels of circulating GvH clones.

The receptor comes from a human donor who was the organ donor for an intestinal transplant. The source material was unstimulated CD4+ T cells sorted from spleen or lymph node cells, sampled before transplant.

CDR3 coding DNA: TGTGCCAGCAGCTTAGTTCCCCTCTCCGGGGGCCCCCAAGAGACCCAGTACTTC. Translating it yields CASSLVPLSGGPQETQYF. The genes are TRBV7-2 and TRBJ2-5; D could derive from TRBD1 or TRBD2 (6 bases each). This CDR3 has 18 amino acids. Per the germline V gene, CDR1 is SGHTA and CDR2 is FQGNSA. The germline V and J ends were trimmed by 1 base and 1 base, with 19 bases remaining between them.